This T cell receptor (beta chain) is from a study of cytomegalovirus exposure and HLA in healthy donors. Across the whole study: Roughly 180 million T cells yielded fewer than 120 million unique TCR beta sequences in earlier analysis.

The germline CDR1 and CDR2 sequences are LNHDA and SQIVND (reference sequence). The CDR3 covers 15 residues. The V and J ends lost 3 bases and 2 bases respectively, with 13 bases between them. With 60 Vbeta and 13 Jbeta primers, the PCR was carried out. Clones were read by immunoSEQ multiplex PCR, and TCRdb kept only the in-frame ones, dropping some. The table lists 110,000 or so clones, around 73% of them singletons. The sequencing input was PBMCs. The chain joins TRBV19 to TRBJ2-5, with a possible D match to TRBD2 (6 bases). The receptor's source is a man in his forties or fifties in good health and CMV-seronegative. CDR3 sequence (DNA): TGTGCCAGTAGTATGTTTGGCGGGGCACAAGAGACCCAGTACTTC. This sequence encodes CASSMFGGAQETQYF. The full variable domain, rest sourced from reference TRBV19 and TRBJ2-5, is DGGITQSPKYLFRKEGQNVTLSCEQNLNHDAMYWYRQDPGQGLRLIYYSQIVNDFQKGDIAEGYSVSREKKESFPLTVTSAQKNPTAFYLCASSMFGGAQETQYFGPGTRLLVL.